This TCR beta chain emerged from a study of T cells in Graves' hyperthyroidism and ophthalmopathy. Clinical symptoms, serum thyroxine and TRAb, thyroid ultrasound and orbital computed tomography were used for the diagnoses. V was pared by 1 base and J by 9 bases, with 10 bases between. Germline-derived CDR1 and CDR2 are SGHAT and FQNNGV. The CDR3 extends over 12 amino acids. This clonotype was recorded at least ten times. The source material, RNA transcripts, was used to amplify TCR beta CDR3 regions. A set of HTBI primers served as the primers for a first-round RT-PCR of the TCR CDR3. TCRdb reprocessed the multiplex PCR reads via MiXCR and lists one record per CDR3 protein. Counted here are hundreds of thousands of distinct CDR3 sequences, about 14% occurring once; the ten biggest clones make up about 12%.

Sequenced input: blood. The rearrangement uses TRBV11-2 and TRBJ2-7, with a weak D call TRBD2 (5 bases). The receptor comes from a woman between 45 and 60 years old with Graves' ophthalmopathy. The CDR3 spells CASSLAGNGQYF. CDR3 DNA sequence: TGTGCCAGCAGCTTAGCGGGAAACGGGCAGTACTTC.